This TCR beta chain was sequenced for a study of blood T cell repertoires in COVID-19. Study overall: Researchers got acute and convalescent COVID-19 samples from the United States, Italy and Spain. The analysed material was cDNA or gDNA that came from T cells, B-cell-depleted T cells, or PBMCs.

V lost 3 bases to trimming and J lost 3 bases, with 14 bases between them. The CDR3 sequence is 16 residues long. The germline V gene encodes CDR1 SGHAT and CDR2 FQNNGV. Seattle patients were enrolled during active infection and followed longitudinally. The method was immunoSEQ multiplex PCR; TCRdb's version includes in-frame clones alone and lacks a portion of them. The table includes more than 100,000 clones, around 90% detected once. The chain joins TRBV11-2 to TRBJ1-4; tentative D call: TRBD1 (6 bases). Source material: peripheral blood. The clonotype comes from a woman aged 60-75 years with COVID-19, enrolled during active disease. The CDR3 sequence is CASSLGHRASNEKLFF. DNA for the CDR3: TGTGCCAGCAGCTTGGGACACAGGGCTTCTAATGAAAAACTGTTTTTT.